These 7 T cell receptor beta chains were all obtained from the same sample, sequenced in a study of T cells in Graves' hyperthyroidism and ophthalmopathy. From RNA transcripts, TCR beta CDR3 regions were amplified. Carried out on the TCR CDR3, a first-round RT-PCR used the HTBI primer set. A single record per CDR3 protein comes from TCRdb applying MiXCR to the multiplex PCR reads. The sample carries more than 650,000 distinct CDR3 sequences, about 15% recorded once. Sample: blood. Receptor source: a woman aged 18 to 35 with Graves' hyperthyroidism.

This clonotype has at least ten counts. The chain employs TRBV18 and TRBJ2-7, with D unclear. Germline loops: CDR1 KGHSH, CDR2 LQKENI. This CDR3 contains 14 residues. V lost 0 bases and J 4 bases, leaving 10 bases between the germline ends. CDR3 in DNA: TGTGCCAGCTCACCACCGCGACCCTTTTACGAGCAGTACTTC. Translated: CASSPPRPFYEQYF.

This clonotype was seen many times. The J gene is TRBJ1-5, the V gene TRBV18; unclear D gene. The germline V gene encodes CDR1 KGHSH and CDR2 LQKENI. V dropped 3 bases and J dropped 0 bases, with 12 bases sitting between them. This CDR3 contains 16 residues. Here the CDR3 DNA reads TGTGCCAGCTCACCGAATGGAGACCATAGCAATCAGCCCCAGCATTTT. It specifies CASSPNGDHSNQPQHF.

CDR3 coding DNA: TGCAGCGTTGAACTCAGTCCGACCTACGAGCAGTACTTC. Amino acids: CSVELSPTYEQYF. The chain uses TRBV29-1 and TRBJ2-7; D unresolved. The V and J ends lost 2 bases and 2 bases respectively, with 10 bases between them. Germline CDR1 SQVTM, CDR2 ANQGSEA. This CDR3 is 13 amino acids long.

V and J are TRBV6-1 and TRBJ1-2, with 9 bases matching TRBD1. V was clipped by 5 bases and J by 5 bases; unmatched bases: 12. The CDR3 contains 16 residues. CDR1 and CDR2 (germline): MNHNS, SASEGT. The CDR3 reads CASSTPTTQGAYGYTF. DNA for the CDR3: TGTGCCAGCAGTACCCCGACCACACAGGGGGCTTATGGCTACACCTTC.

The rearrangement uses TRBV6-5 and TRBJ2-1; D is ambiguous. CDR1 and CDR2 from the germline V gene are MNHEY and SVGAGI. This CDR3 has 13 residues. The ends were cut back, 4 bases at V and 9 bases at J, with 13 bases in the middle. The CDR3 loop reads CASSSSVYTEQFF. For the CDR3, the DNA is TGTGCCAGCAGTTCGTCGGTCTATACTGAGCAGTTCTTC.

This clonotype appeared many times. The CDR3: CASSLAGYRSGNTIYF. The CDR3 DNA is TGTGCCAGCAGTCTTGCAGGATACCGCTCTGGAAACACCATATATTTT. V and J are TRBV28 and TRBJ1-3; the D is unclear. Germline CDR1 is MDHEN and CDR2 is SYDVKM. V lost 5 bases and J 0 bases, leaving 14 bases between the germline ends. The CDR3 has 16 residues.

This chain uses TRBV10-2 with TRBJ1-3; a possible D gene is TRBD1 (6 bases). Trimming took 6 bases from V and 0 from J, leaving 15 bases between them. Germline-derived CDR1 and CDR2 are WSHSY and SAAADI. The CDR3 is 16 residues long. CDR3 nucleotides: TGCGCCAGCAGAAACGGGGGGGGCGTCTCTGGAAACACCATATATTTT. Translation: CASRNGGGVSGNTIYF.